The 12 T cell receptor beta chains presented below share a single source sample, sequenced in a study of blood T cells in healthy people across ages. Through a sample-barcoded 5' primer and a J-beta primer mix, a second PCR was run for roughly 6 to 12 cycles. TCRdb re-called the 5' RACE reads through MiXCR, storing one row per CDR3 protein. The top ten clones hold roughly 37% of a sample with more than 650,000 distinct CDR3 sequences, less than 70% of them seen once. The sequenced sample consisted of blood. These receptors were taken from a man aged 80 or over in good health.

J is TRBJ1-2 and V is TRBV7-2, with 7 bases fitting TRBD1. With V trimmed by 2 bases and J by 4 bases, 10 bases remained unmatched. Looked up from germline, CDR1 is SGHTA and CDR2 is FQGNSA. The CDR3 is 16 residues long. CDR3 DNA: TGTGCCAGCAGCTTAAAGAGTGCAGGGGGTACCTATGGCTACACCTTC. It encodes CASSLKSAGGTYGYTF.

CDR3 in DNA: TGTGCTAGTGGTCCCCCTAACAACGCCCAAGAGACCCAGTACTTC. Translated, it gives CASGPPNNAQETQYF. The chain joins TRBV12-5 to TRBJ2-5; no clear D gene. V lost 5 bases, J lost 1 base, and 14 bases lay in between. Germline CDR1 LGHNT, CDR2 FRNRAP. CDR3 length: 15 residues.

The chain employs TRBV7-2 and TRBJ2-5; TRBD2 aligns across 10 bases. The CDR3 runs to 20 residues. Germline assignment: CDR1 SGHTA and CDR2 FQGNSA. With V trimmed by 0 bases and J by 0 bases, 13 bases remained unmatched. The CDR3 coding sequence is TGTGCCAGCAGCTTAGCCCCCTGGGGGGGACTAGCGTCTTACCAAGAGACCCAGTACTTC. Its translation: CASSLAPWGGLASYQETQYF.

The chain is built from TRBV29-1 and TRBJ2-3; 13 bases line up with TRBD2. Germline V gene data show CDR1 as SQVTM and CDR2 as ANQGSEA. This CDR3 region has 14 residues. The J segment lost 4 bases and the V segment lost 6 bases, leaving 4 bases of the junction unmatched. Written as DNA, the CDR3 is TGCAGCGTACGGACTAGCGGGAGCGCAGATACGCAGTATTTT. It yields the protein CSVRTSGSADTQYF.

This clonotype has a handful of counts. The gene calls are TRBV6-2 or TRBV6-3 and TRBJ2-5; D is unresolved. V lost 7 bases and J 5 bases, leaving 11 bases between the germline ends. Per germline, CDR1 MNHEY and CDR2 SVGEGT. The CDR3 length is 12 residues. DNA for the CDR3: TGTGCCAGCACCCCCCAAGGGGAGACCCAGTACTTC. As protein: CASTPQGETQYF.

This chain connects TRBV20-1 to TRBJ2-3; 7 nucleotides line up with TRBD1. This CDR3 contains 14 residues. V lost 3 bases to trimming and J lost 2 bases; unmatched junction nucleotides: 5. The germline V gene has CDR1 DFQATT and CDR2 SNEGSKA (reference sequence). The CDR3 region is CSASRDSYTDTQYF. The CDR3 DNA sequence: TGCAGTGCTAGCCGGGACAGTTACACAGATACGCAGTATTTT.

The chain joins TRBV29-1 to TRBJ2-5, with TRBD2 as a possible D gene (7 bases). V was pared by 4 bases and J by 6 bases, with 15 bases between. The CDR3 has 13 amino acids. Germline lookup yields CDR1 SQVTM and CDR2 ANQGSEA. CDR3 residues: CSVAVAGAKTQYF. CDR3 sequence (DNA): TGCAGCGTTGCCGTCGCGGGGGCAAAGACCCAGTACTTC.

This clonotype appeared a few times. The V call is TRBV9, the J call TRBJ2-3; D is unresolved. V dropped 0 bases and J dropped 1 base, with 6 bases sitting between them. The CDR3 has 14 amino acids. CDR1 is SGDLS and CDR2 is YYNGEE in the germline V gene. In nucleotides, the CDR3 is TGTGCCAGCAGCGTAGGTAGTCGCACAGATACGCAGTATTTT. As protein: CASSVGSRTDTQYF.

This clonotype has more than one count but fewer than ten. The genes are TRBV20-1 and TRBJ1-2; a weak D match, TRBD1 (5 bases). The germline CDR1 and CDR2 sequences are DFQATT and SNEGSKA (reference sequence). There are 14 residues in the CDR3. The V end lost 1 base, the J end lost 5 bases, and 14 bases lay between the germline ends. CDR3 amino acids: CSARGGGGVYGYTF. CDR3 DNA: TGCAGTGCTAGAGGGGGCGGCGGAGTTTATGGCTACACCTTC.

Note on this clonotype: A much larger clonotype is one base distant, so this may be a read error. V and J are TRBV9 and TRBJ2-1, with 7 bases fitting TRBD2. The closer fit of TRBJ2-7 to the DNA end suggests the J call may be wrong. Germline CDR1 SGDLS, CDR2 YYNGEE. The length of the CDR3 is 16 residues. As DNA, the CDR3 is TGTGTCAGCAGCGCCCAAACTAGCGTTACCTACAATGAGCAGTACTTC. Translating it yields CVSSAQTSVTYNEQYF.

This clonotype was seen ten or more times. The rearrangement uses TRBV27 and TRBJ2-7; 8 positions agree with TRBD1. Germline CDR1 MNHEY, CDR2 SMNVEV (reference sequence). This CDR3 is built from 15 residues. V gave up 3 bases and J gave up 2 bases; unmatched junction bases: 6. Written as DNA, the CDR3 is TGTGCCAGCAGTTTGACAGGGGTATCCCCCTACGAGCAGTACTTC. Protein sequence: CASSLTGVSPYEQYF.

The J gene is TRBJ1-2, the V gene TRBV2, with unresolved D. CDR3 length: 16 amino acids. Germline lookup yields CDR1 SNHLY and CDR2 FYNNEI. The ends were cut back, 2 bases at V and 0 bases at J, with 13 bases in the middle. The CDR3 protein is CASSELSVATNYGYTF. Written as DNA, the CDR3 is TGTGCCAGCAGTGAATTATCGGTGGCAACTAACTATGGCTACACCTTC.